This TCR beta chain comes out of a study of shared clonotypes between healthy human individuals. Profiled with immunoSEQ multiplex PCR; TCRdb holds only in-frame clones, not every one. This table holds more than 1 million clones, 78% found once. The CDR3 has 16 amino acids. V lost 0 bases and J lost 6; bases outside the gene matches: 3. In germline, CDR1 is SGHTA, CDR2 FQGTGA. The sample was memory CD4+ T cells from PBMCs. Specified subset: CD45RA-negative fraction. The sequence was obtained from a man between 18 and 29 years old in good health. Some clones in this sample may be carry-over from other donors' samples. The chain has TRBV7-3 and TRBJ2-1; 12 nucleotides agree with TRBD2. CDR3 in amino acids: CASSLTASGRANEQFF. CDR3 coding DNA: TGTGCCAGCAGCTTAACCGCTAGCGGGAGGGCCAATGAGCAGTTCTTC.